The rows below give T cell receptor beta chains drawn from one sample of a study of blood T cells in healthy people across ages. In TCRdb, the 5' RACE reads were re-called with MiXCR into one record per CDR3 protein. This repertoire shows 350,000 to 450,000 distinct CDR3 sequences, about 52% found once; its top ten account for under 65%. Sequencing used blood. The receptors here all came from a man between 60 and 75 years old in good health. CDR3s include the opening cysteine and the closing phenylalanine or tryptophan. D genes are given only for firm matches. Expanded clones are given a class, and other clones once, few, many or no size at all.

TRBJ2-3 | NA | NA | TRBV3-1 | CASHPFQATDTQYF | TGTGCCAGCCACCCCTTCCAGGCCACAGATACGCAGTATTTT
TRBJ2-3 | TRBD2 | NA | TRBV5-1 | CASRGGGSVGTDTQYF | TGCGCCAGCAGGGGTGGCGGGAGCGTTGGCACAGATACGCAGTATTTT
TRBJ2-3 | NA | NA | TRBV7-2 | CAGSLGVSDTQYF | TGTGCCGGCAGCTTAGGAGTGTCAGATACGCAGTATTTT
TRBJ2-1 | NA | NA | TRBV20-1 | CSARGSGTSYNEQFF | TGCAGTGCTAGAGGAAGCGGTACTTCCTACAATGAGCAGTTCTTC
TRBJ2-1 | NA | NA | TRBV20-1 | CSARDPGAPGVMRNEQFF | TGCAGTGCTAGAGATCCGGGGGCCCCAGGGGTCATGAGGAATGAGCAGTTCTTC
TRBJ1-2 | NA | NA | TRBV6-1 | CASSETGHDYGYTF | TGTGCCAGCAGTGAAACGGGACACGACTATGGCTACACCTTC
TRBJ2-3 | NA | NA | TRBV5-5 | CASSLAQRDLDTQYF | TGTGCCAGCAGCTTGGCTCAGCGAGACTTAGATACGCAGTATTTT
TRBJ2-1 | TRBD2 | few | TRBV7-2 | CASSLVGLAHEQFF | TGTGCCAGCAGCTTGGTCGGACTAGCCCATGAGCAGTTCTTC
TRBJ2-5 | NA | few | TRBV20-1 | CSASGKMQETQYF | TGCAGTGCTAGCGGGAAGATGCAAGAGACCCAGTACTTC
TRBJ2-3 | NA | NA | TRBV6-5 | CASSYEGGGTQYF | TGTGCCAGCAGTTACGAAGGGGGGGGTACGCAGTATTTT
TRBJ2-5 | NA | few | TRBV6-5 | CASRPQGRVGEIQYF | TGTGCCAGCAGACCCCAGGGAAGAGTTGGTGAGATCCAGTACTTC
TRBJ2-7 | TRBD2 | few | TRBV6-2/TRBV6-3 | CASSYSWLAGVYEQYF | TGTGCCAGCAGTTACTCGTGGCTAGCGGGAGTCTACGAGCAGTACTTC
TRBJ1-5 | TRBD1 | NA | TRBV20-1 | CSARDSGQAQHF | TGCAGTGCTAGAGATTCCGGACAGGCCCAGCATTTT
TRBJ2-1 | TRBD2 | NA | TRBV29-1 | CSIEDYFGGTSGGAHNEQFF | TGCAGCATTGAAGATTATTTTGGGGGGACTAGCGGGGGGGCTCACAATGAGCAGTTCTTC
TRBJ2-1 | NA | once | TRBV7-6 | CASSLIRGADNEQFF | TGTGCCAGCAGCTTGATCAGGGGCGCCGACAATGAGCAGTTCTTC
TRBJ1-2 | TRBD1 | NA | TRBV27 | CASGDRVYGYTF | TGTGCCAGCGGCGACAGGGTCTATGGCTACACCTTC
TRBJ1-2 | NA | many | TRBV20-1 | CSASRQANYGYTF | TGCAGTGCTAGCCGGCAGGCTAACTATGGCTACACCTTC
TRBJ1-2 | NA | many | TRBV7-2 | CASSLTYYGYTF | TGTGCCAGCAGCTTAACCTACTATGGCTACACCTTC
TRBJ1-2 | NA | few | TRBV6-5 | CASSYAASYGYTF | TGTGCCAGCAGTTACGCTGCAAGTTATGGCTACACCTTC
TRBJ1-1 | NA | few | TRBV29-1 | CSVVGGDTEAFF | TGCAGCGTTGTCGGAGGGGACACTGAAGCTTTCTTT
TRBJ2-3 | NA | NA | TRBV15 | CATRGGGRRTLSTDTQYF | TGTGCCACCAGAGGGGGTGGGCGACGGACCCTTAGCACAGATACGCAGTATTTT
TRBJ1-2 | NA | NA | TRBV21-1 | CASSKESWVFGYTF | TGTGCCAGCAGCAAAGAGAGTTGGGTGTTCGGCTACACCTTC
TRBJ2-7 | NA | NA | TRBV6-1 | CASSGDGRYEQYF | TGTGCCAGCAGTGGGGACGGTCGCTACGAGCAGTACTTC
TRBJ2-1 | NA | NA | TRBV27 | CASSSRSGNIQFF | TGTGCCAGCAGTAGTCGATCGGGAAACATTCAGTTCTTC
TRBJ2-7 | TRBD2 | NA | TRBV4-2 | CASNQGTSGSSEQYF | TGTGCCAGCAACCAAGGGACTAGCGGGAGCTCGGAGCAGTACTTC